The 17 T cell receptor beta chains listed next were all sequenced from one sample in a study of T cell repertoires in cytomegalovirus infection. TCRdb re-called the reads with MiXCR, one entry per CDR3 protein. Of 900,000 to 950,000 distinct CDR3 sequences in the sample, less than 35% were seen once. The antigens of these receptors remain unknown. Sequenced material: cultured CD8+ T cells from PBMCs, taken from culture after CMV antigen stimulation. The receptor set was obtained from a human donor in good health (CMV status not recorded). Some clones in this sample may be carry-over from other donors' samples.

The chain has TRBV7-9 and TRBJ1-4; a weak D match, TRBD1 (5 bases). The CDR3 covers 14 residues. The V gene's germline CDR1 is SEHNR and CDR2 FQNEAQ (reference sequence). V was clipped by 0 bases and J by 8 bases, with 10 bases between them. Here the CDR3 DNA reads TGTGCCAGCAGCTTAGCCCAGGGCCCCGAAAAACTGTTTTTT. Amino acid sequence: CASSLAQGPEKLFF.

This clonotype has at least ten counts. This rearrangement joins TRBV7-2 to TRBJ2-3; 8 bases are a match to TRBD2. Germline V lookup: CDR1 SGHTA, CDR2 FQGNSA. J was trimmed by 2 bases and V by 1 base; bases with no gene match: 8. The CDR3 length is 17 residues. As DNA, the CDR3 is TGTGCCAGCAGCTTAGTTGGTGCGGGGGGTCCCACAGATACGCAGTATTTT. Its translation: CASSLVGAGGPTDTQYF.

Note on this clonotype: Sequence at one end of the junction differs from germline and may be a read error. The chain employs TRBV6-2 or TRBV6-3 and TRBJ2-2; D might be TRBD1 (6 bases). The germline gives CDR1 MNHEY, CDR2 SVGEGT. The CDR3 is 14 amino acids. CDR3 amino acids: CAGSLGQNTGELFF. DNA for the CDR3: TGTGCCGGCAGCCTGGGACAGAACACCGGGGAGCTGTTTTTT.

V is TRBV4-1 and J is TRBJ2-5; 10 positions match TRBD2. CDR3 length: 17 amino acids. Germline V gene sequence: CDR1 MGHRA, CDR2 YSYEKL. V trimming: 0 bases; J trimming: 2 bases; junction bases outside the gene matches: 6. CDR3 DNA sequence: TGCGCCAGCAGCCAAGAAGGTGTACTAGCGGGGCAAGAGACCCAGTACTTC. Amino acid sequence: CASSQEGVLAGQETQYF.

This clonotype has more than one count but fewer than ten. The J gene is TRBJ2-3, the V gene TRBV23-1, with TRBD2 as a possible D gene (6 bases). TRBV23-1 is recorded as an ORF, its role being uncertain. Trimming cost V 5 bases and J 2 bases, with 11 bases left between them. CDR3 length equals 14 residues. CDR3 amino acids: CASSRLDYTDTQYF. CDR3 nucleotide sequence: TGCGCCAGCAGTAGACTAGACTACACAGATACGCAGTATTTT.

V gene TRBV12-3 or TRBV12-4 combines with J gene TRBJ2-3; 8 positions match TRBD1. V was clipped by 6 bases and J by 2 bases; unmatched bases: 7. The CDR3 runs to 15 residues. CDR3 region: CASSLRDRITDTQYF. Here the CDR3 DNA reads TGTGCCAGCAGCCTCCGGGACAGGATCACAGATACGCAGTATTTT.

The sample holds a few counts of this clonotype. CDR3 sequence reads: CASSRTGGFSEAFF. The CDR3 DNA follows: TGTGCCAGCAGTCGGACAGGGGGCTTTTCTGAAGCTTTCTTT. V gene TRBV6-6 combines with J gene TRBJ1-1, with TRBD1 matching 11 bases. From germline, CDR1 is MNHNY and CDR2 SVGAGI (reference sequence). Losses at the gene ends were 5 bases for V and 6 bases for J; bases not matched to a gene: 5. The CDR3 spans 14 residues.

This chain joins TRBV7-9 and TRBJ2-5; D might be TRBD1 (6 bases). Germline values: CDR1 SEHNR, CDR2 FQNEAQ (reference sequence). Deletions cut 5 bases from V and 5 bases from J, with 12 bases between. The CDR3 contains 13 residues. The CDR3 region is CASSPGVWETQYF. For the CDR3, the DNA is TGTGCCAGCAGCCCAGGGGTCTGGGAGACCCAGTACTTC.

A remark on this clonotype: A single base separates this from a much larger clone, so it may be a read error. Lacking the conserved final phenylalanine or tryptophan, this CDR3 likely reflects a read error. The gene calls are TRBV7-3 and TRBJ1-2; D might be TRBD1 (5 bases). In germline, CDR1 is SGHTA, CDR2 FQGTGA. CDR3 size: 15 residues. V was trimmed by 3 bases and J by 2 bases, leaving 13 bases between them. The CDR3 loop reads CASSLSQGANYGYTL. CDR3 coding DNA: TGTGCCAGCAGCTTGAGCCAGGGAGCCAACTATGGCTACACCCTC.

The chain couples TRBV4-3 to TRBJ2-1; TRBD2 aligns across 8 bases. The CDR3 runs 17 residues. V shed 4 bases and J 3 bases; nucleotides not matched to a gene: 11. Germline V gene lookup returns CDR1 LGHNA and CDR2 YSLEER. The CDR3 loop reads CASSPAGSGGFYNEQFF. In DNA, the CDR3 is TGCGCCAGCAGCCCTGCGGGGAGCGGGGGCTTCTACAATGAGCAGTTCTTC.

This chain's CDR3 is CTISESSDRAEQYV. The CDR3 DNA reads as TGTACCATCAGTGAGTCATCGGACAGGGCCGAGCAGTACGTC. The J gene is TRBJ2-7, the V gene TRBV10-3; TRBD1 matches at 8 bases. This CDR3 is built from 14 residues. CDR1 and CDR2 from the germline V gene are ENHRY and SYGVKD.

This clonotype was counted between two and nine times. The chain has TRBV20-1 and TRBJ2-5; the D gene is possibly TRBD1 (6 bases). CDR1 and CDR2 (germline): DFQATT, SNEGSKA (reference sequence). This CDR3 region has 16 residues. V lost 6 bases and J lost 4, with 24 bases in between. The DNA of the CDR3 is TGCAGTGCCGAGGATGGGGCAGGGGAAACGGGAGAGACCCAGTACTTC. It specifies CSAEDGAGETGETQYF.

V usage is TRBV7-6 and J usage is TRBJ2-5; D may be TRBD1 or TRBD2 (6 bases each). From germline, CDR1 is SGHVS and CDR2 FNYEAQ. The length of the CDR3 is 15 residues. V was clipped by 1 base and J by 4 bases, with 13 bases between them. The CDR3 loop reads CASSLGGARGETQYF. The CDR3, as DNA: TGTGCCAGCAGCTTAGGCGGGGCCAGGGGAGAGACCCAGTACTTC.

In this sample, this clonotype turned up a few times. V is TRBV3-1 and J is TRBJ2-1; 10 bases agree with TRBD2. Germline V gene lookup returns CDR1 LGHDT and CDR2 YNNKEL (reference sequence). V was clipped by 0 bases and J by 8 bases; unmatched bases: 4. The CDR3 is made up of 15 amino acids. The CDR3 DNA reads TGTGCCAGCAGCCAAGAAGCGGGGGGGCTCTATGAGCAGTTCTTC. Translated, it gives CASSQEAGGLYEQFF.

This clonotype was detected only a few times. V gene TRBV7-2 combines with J gene TRBJ1-1; D perhaps matches TRBD1 (5 bases). V lost 5 bases, J lost 6 bases, and 13 bases lay in between. This CDR3 spans 13 amino acids. The germline CDR1 and CDR2 sequences are SGHTA and FQGNSA. The CDR3 DNA follows: TGTGCCAGCAGCCCCCCGCCAGGGTCTGAAGCTTTCTTT. Protein product: CASSPPPGSEAFF.

The sample holds a few counts of this clonotype. V and J are TRBV7-2 and TRBJ2-3, with 8 bases matching TRBD2. This CDR3 has 17 amino acids. CDR1 and CDR2 (germline): SGHTA, FQGNSA. V gave up 2 bases and J gave up 9 bases; unmatched junction bases: 16. The chain's CDR3 is CASSLFLGGGWEGTQYF. The CDR3 region has the DNA TGTGCCAGCAGCTTATTCCTAGGCGGGGGGTGGGAGGGGACGCAGTATTTT.

This clonotype appeared many times. The rearrangement links TRBV7-6 to TRBJ1-4, with a weak D call TRBD1 (5 bases). This CDR3 spans 16 amino acids. V was trimmed by 2 bases and J by 6 bases, leaving 16 bases between them. CDR1 SGHVS and CDR2 FNYEAQ come from the germline V gene. CDR3 region: CASSLPPNGGYEKLFF. CDR3 DNA: TGTGCCAGCAGCTTACCACCTAACGGGGGATATGAAAAACTGTTTTTT.